The next 27 T cell receptor beta chains were all read from a single sample in a study of human T cells and chemical hapten exposure (dated by TCRdb to the early 2020s). The time point label of this sample denotes: patch test 1, 2 weeks after DPC sensitization. This specimen's treatment or condition label, per the study, means: therapeutic diphenylcyclopropenone sensitization with weekly scalp DPC. Libraries were built with RACE. The data were produced on a NextSeq 500. Clones were called with MiXCR by TCRdb after fastp trimmed the public reads at Q25, and only in-frame beta chains were retained. One record per CDR3 amino acid sequence lists the most common genes and DNA. Counted in this sample were 350,000 or so distinct CDR3 sequences; around 7% of them appeared once. The ten largest clones add up to 7% to 10% of the sample. The specimen comprised whole blood, sampled in connection with sensitization to the hapten diphenylcyclopropenone (DPC). These receptors were obtained from a woman aged 18-29 years with alopecia areata. Some clones in this sample may be carry-over from other donors' samples.

In its sample, this clonotype was seen many times. This chain joins TRBV15 and TRBJ1-1; D is ambiguous. Trimming took off 5 bases at V and 6 bases at J, with 16 bases between the two ends. Germline CDR1 and CDR2: LNHNV and YYDKDF (reference sequence). The CDR3 extends over 14 amino acids. The CDR3 region has the DNA TGTGCCACCAGCCGGAGGACGGAGGGAGCTGAAGCTTTCTTT. Translated, it gives CATSRRTEGAEAFF.

This clonotype has more than one count but fewer than ten. This chain joins TRBV5-1 and TRBJ1-1; the D is unclear. Germline V gene lookup returns CDR1 SGHRS and CDR2 YFSETQ. The CDR3 length is 13 residues. The V gene lost 4 bases and the J gene lost 7 bases, with 14 bases spanning the gap. The CDR3 DNA sequence: TGCGCCAGCAGCCCTGGCTATGACTATGAAGCTTTCTTT. This encodes CASSPGYDYEAFF. The entire variable domain, with the rest obtained from reference TRBV5-1 and TRBJ1-1, is as follows: KAGVTQTPRYLIKTRGQQVTLSCSPISGHRSVSWYQQTPGQGLQFLFEYFSETQRNKGNFPGRFSGRQFSNSRSEMNVSTLELGDSALYLCASSPGYDYEAFFGQGTRLTVV.

This clonotype was recorded at least ten times. The rearrangement links TRBV6-2 or TRBV6-3 to TRBJ1-5, with D hard to call. The CDR3 has 14 amino acids. Trimming took off 1 base at V and 5 bases at J, with 9 bases between the two ends. Per the germline V gene, CDR1 is MNHEY and CDR2 is SVGEGT. The DNA of the CDR3 is TGTGCCAGCAGTTACTACAGTGCCGATCAGCCCCAGCATTTT. This codes for CASSYYSADQPQHF.

This clonotype was found many times. The rearrangement uses TRBV11-2 and TRBJ2-3; D is tentatively TRBD1 or TRBD2 (5 bases each). Germline V gene lookup returns CDR1 SGHAT and CDR2 FQNNGV. CDR3 length: 12 amino acids. V was shortened by 5 bases and J by 6 bases, with 9 bases between the two germline ends. Here the CDR3 reads CASSTREDTQYF. CDR3 DNA: TGTGCCAGCAGCACCAGGGAGGATACGCAGTATTTT.

The sample holds a few counts of this clonotype. The chain employs TRBV7-2 and TRBJ1-6; 10 bases map to TRBD1. With V trimmed by 4 bases and J by 9 bases, 6 bases remained unmatched. The CDR3 length is 15 residues. From germline, CDR1 is SGHTA and CDR2 FQGNSA. CDR3 amino acids: CASSSQGTGASPLHF. The CDR3 DNA reads TGTGCCAGCAGCTCGCAAGGGACAGGGGCTTCACCCCTCCACTTT. The whole variable domain, filled in from reference TRBV7-2 and TRBJ1-6, reads GAGVSQSPSNKVTEKGKDVELRCDPISGHTALYWYRQSLGQGLEFLIYFQGNSAPDKSGLPSDRFSAERTGGSVSTLTIQRTQQEDSAVYLCASSSQGTGASPLHFGNGTRLTVT.

The chain has TRBV4-2 and TRBJ2-7; D unclear. CDR1 is LGHNA, CDR2 YNFKEQ, per germline. The CDR3 totals 13 residues. Trimming took 10 bases from V and 0 from J, leaving 13 bases between them. The CDR3 sequence is CATALAYSYEQYF. Here the CDR3 DNA reads TGTGCCACCGCCCTTGCCTACTCCTACGAGCAGTACTTC.

This clonotype was recorded a few times. This chain joins TRBV6-5 and TRBJ2-2; D unclear. Between the trimmed V and J ends, which lost 5 bases and 6 bases, there was a span of 7 bases. CDR3 length: 12 amino acids. Germline values: CDR1 MNHEY, CDR2 SVGAGI. CDR3 sequence reads: CASSPGSGELFF. The CDR3 DNA follows: TGTGCCAGCAGTCCTGGGTCCGGGGAGCTGTTTTTT.

This rearrangement joins TRBV6-5 to TRBJ1-2; a weak D match, TRBD1 (6 bases). The CDR3 contains 13 residues. Germline V lookup: CDR1 MNHEY, CDR2 SVGAGI. Trimming shortened V by 6 bases and J by 5 bases, and 13 bases separated the two germline ends. The CDR3 loop reads CASSRTVGYGYTF. The DNA for the CDR3 is TGTGCCAGCAGCCGGACAGTAGGATATGGCTACACCTTC.

This clonotype has a count of ten or more. The V gene is TRBV20-1, the J gene TRBJ2-3; 12 nucleotides match TRBD2. CDR3 size: 14 residues. Germline trimming cut 3 bases from V and 10 bases from J; bases unmatched to any gene: 8. Per germline, CDR1 DFQATT and CDR2 SNEGSKA (reference sequence). The CDR3 reads CSASDLAGGQAQYF. The CDR3 DNA follows: TGCAGTGCTAGTGATCTAGCGGGGGGGCAGGCGCAGTATTTT.

V is TRBV29-1 and J is TRBJ1-2; tentatively, D is TRBD1 (6 bases). Germline-derived CDR1 and CDR2 are SQVTM and ANQGSEA. This CDR3 contains 11 residues. The V end was cut by 7 bases, the J end by 4 bases, with 10 bases between. The CDR3 sequence: CSGWGLYGYTF. CDR3 bases: TGCAGCGGTTGGGGGCTCTATGGCTACACCTTC.

This sequence joins TRBV12-3 or TRBV12-4 and TRBJ1-5; a weak D match, TRBD1 (5 bases). This CDR3 contains 16 residues. Trimming left V 5 bases short and J 0 bases short, with 14 bases between. The chain's CDR3 is CASSPYRGGSNQPQHF. CDR3 coding DNA: TGTGCCAGCAGTCCTTATCGTGGGGGTAGCAATCAGCCCCAGCATTTT.

This clonotype was observed a few times. The chain employs TRBV4-3 and TRBJ2-5; TRBD1 aligns across 9 bases. CDR1 and CDR2 from the germline V gene are LGHNA and YSLEER. The CDR3 runs to 15 residues. J gave up 5 bases and V 3 bases, and 7 bases lay outside the gene matches. The CDR3 DNA reads as TGCGCCAGCAGCCAGCGCAGGACAGGGGCGGAGACCCAGTACTTC. Amino acid sequence: CASSQRRTGAETQYF.

The sample holds a few counts of this clonotype. The chain couples TRBV20-1 to TRBJ1-1, with D perhaps TRBD1 (5 bases). The CDR3 contains 13 residues. V lost 8 bases to trimming and J lost 1 base, with 14 bases between them. Looked up from germline, CDR1 is DFQATT and CDR2 is SNEGSKA (reference sequence). The CDR3 protein is CSPPRAGNTEAFF. The CDR3 nucleotides read TGCAGTCCCCCCAGGGCAGGGAACACTGAAGCTTTCTTT.

The chain carries TRBV27 and TRBJ1-2, with 7 bases fitting TRBD1. Germline values: CDR1 MNHEY, CDR2 SMNVEV (reference sequence). The CDR3 spans 13 residues. V trimming: 4 bases; J trimming: 8 bases; junction bases outside the gene matches: 7. The CDR3 region is CASSSEGAKGYTF. The CDR3 bases are TGTGCCAGCAGTTCTGAGGGGGCAAAAGGCTACACCTTC.

Many counts were recorded for this clonotype. The J gene is TRBJ1-5, the V gene TRBV6-5, with 7 bases aligning to TRBD1. Germline lookup yields CDR1 MNHEY and CDR2 SVGAGI. The CDR3 sequence is 13 residues long. The V gene end was trimmed by 5 bases and the J gene end by 4 bases; junction bases not matched to a gene: 2. CDR3 protein: CASSIQGNQPQHF. The CDR3 DNA reads as TGTGCCAGCAGTATACAGGGGAATCAGCCCCAGCATTTT.

This clonotype was observed a few times. The V gene is TRBV29-1, the J gene TRBJ1-1; 7 nucleotides align to TRBD1. The CDR3 spans 13 residues. Germline trimming cut 2 bases from V and 4 bases from J; bases unmatched to any gene: 4. Germline CDR1 reads SQVTM; CDR2 reads ANQGSEA. This chain's CDR3 is CSVEPDRTTEAFF. CDR3 bases: TGCAGCGTTGAACCGGACAGGACCACTGAAGCTTTCTTT. The full variable domain, its missing parts supplied by reference TRBV29-1 and TRBJ1-1, is SAVISQKPSRDICQRGTSLTIQCQVDSQVTMMFWYRQQPGQSLTLIATANQGSEATYESGFVIDKFPISRPNLTFSTLTVSNMSPEDSSIYLCSVEPDRTTEAFFGQGTRLTVV.

This clonotype was picked up a small number of times. The chain couples TRBV7-2 to TRBJ1-4; D ambiguous. Trimming took 2 bases from V and 7 from J, leaving 11 bases between them. The CDR3 length is 14 residues. Germline CDR1 SGHTA, CDR2 FQGNSA. For the CDR3, the DNA is TGTGCCAGCAGCTTAAGGGTTTTGAGTGAAAAACTGTTTTTT. Protein: CASSLRVLSEKLFF.

This clonotype has a handful of counts. V and J are TRBV5-1 and TRBJ2-7; D remains ambiguous. The CDR3 runs to 15 residues. Between the trimmed V and J ends, which lost 0 bases and 0 bases, there was a span of 10 bases. CDR1 SGHRS and CDR2 YFSETQ come from the germline V gene. The CDR3: CASSLAGSYSYEQYF. Written as DNA, the CDR3 is TGCGCCAGCAGCTTGGCCGGGTCCTACTCCTACGAGCAGTACTTC. Combining the CDR3 with reference TRBV5-1 and TRBJ2-7 gives the whole variable domain KAGVTQTPRYLIKTRGQQVTLSCSPISGHRSVSWYQQTPGQGLQFLFEYFSETQRNKGNFPGRFSGRQFSNSRSEMNVSTLELGDSALYLCASSLAGSYSYEQYFGPGTRLTVT.

This chain uses TRBV7-2 with TRBJ2-7, with a weak D call TRBD1 (5 bases). CDR1 and CDR2 (germline): SGHTA, FQGNSA. V was cut by 1 base and J by 2 bases, with 9 bases left in between. This CDR3 has 14 amino acids. The CDR3 DNA sequence: TGTGCCAGCAGCTTAGGCAACAGGCCCTACGAGCAGTACTTC. It is translated as CASSLGNRPYEQYF. The whole variable domain, filled in from reference TRBV7-2 and TRBJ2-7, reads GAGVSQSPSNKVTEKGKDVELRCDPISGHTALYWYRQSLGQGLEFLIYFQGNSAPDKSGLPSDRFSAERTGGSVSTLTIQRTQQEDSAVYLCASSLGNRPYEQYFGPGTRLTVT.

The genes are TRBV7-3 and TRBJ2-3; no reliable D call. The CDR3 runs to 17 residues. Germline V lookup: CDR1 SGHTA, CDR2 FQGTGA. The V end lost 6 bases, the J end lost 2 bases, and 21 bases lay between the germline ends. The CDR3 reads CASSRGDGRAYTDTQYF. CDR3 bases: TGTGCCAGCAGTCGTGGAGACGGGCGAGCTTACACAGATACGCAGTATTTT.

This clonotype has at least ten counts. The chain couples TRBV18 to TRBJ1-2, with TRBD1 matching 8 bases. V lost 3 bases to trimming and J lost 5 bases; unmatched junction nucleotides: 14. In germline, CDR1 is KGHSH, CDR2 LQKENI. The CDR3 consists of 17 residues. The CDR3 sequence: CASSPTVAGQGLYGYTF. The CDR3 DNA reads as TGTGCCAGCTCACCCACCGTAGCAGGACAGGGCCTTTATGGCTACACCTTC.

This clonotype was recorded many times. The rearrangement links TRBV5-1 to TRBJ1-1; 8 nucleotides align to TRBD1. Germline CDR1 reads SGHRS; CDR2 reads YFSETQ. V gave up 2 bases and J gave up 8 bases; unmatched junction bases: 5. This CDR3 is 13 amino acids long. CDR3 sequence: CASSFGGQEEAFF. The CDR3 DNA follows: TGCGCCAGCAGCTTCGGGGGACAGGAAGAAGCTTTCTTT.

This clonotype was observed at least ten times. This chain joins TRBV9 and TRBJ2-5; possible D gene TRBD2, 6 bases. Germline V CDR1 and CDR2: SGDLS, YYNGEE. This CDR3 is 18 amino acids long. Trimming left V 0 bases short and J 5 bases short, with 23 bases between. The CDR3 loop reads CASSVEEHPLTREETQYF. The CDR3 region has the DNA TGTGCCAGCAGCGTAGAAGAACACCCCTTGACTAGAGAGGAGACCCAGTACTTC.

This chain joins TRBV10-3 and TRBJ2-7; 7 bases are shared with TRBD1. The trim removed 0 bases at V and 3 bases at J, leaving 8 bases unmatched. The CDR3 has 16 amino acids. CDR1 is ENHRY and CDR2 is SYGVKD in the germline V gene. The DNA of the CDR3 is TGTGCCATCAGTGAGTCGGGACAGCCCGCGCTCTACGAGCAGTACTTC. As protein: CAISESGQPALYEQYF.

This clonotype came up a few times. The V and J genes are TRBV6-2 or TRBV6-3 and TRBJ1-5; 8 nucleotides match TRBD1. In germline, CDR1 is MNHEY, CDR2 SVGEGT. J lost 6 bases, V lost 5 bases, and 9 bases had no gene match. CDR3 length: 15 amino acids. This CDR3 reads CASSPHGQGRQPQHF. The CDR3 DNA reads TGTGCCAGCAGTCCCCACGGACAGGGTCGTCAGCCCCAGCATTTT.

This clonotype was seen at least ten times. This rearrangement joins TRBV20-1 to TRBJ1-2; TRBD1 matches 8 bases. The ends lost 5 bases at V and 8 bases at J; junction bases unmatched: 7. Germline V gene data show CDR1 as DFQATT and CDR2 as SNEGSKA (reference sequence). The CDR3 spans 12 residues. CDR3 DNA: TGCAGTGCTCAGGGGGCCTTGACAGGCTACACCTTC. Its protein is CSAQGALTGYTF.

Ten or more counts support this clonotype. This sequence joins TRBV28 and TRBJ1-2; D unclear. V was clipped by 5 bases and J by 4 bases, with 14 bases between them. The CDR3 consists of 14 residues. Germline V CDR1 and CDR2: MDHEN, SYDVKM. CDR3 sequence reads: CASSPVSVTYGYTF. The CDR3, as DNA: TGTGCCAGCAGTCCGGTCAGCGTCACCTATGGCTACACCTTC.